The T cell receptor (beta chain) described here comes from a study of tumor-infiltrating lymphocytes in primary liver carcinoma. Study-level points and caveats: Less overlap was seen in tumor-adjacent and tumor-blood pairs than in tumor region pairs. Only about 7.5-25% of top clones spanned all five tumor regions.

Comments on this clonotype: Its matching antigen is unknown. At one of its ends the junction is not consistent with the germline gene, which may arise from a read error.

The CDR3 sequence is 14 residues long. Looked up from germline, CDR1 is MNHEY and CDR2 is SVGAGI. Using a constant-region primer together with ProtoScript II reverse transcriptase, TCR beta cDNA was made from around 500 ng of total RNA. Each TCR beta library was derived from three nested multiplex PCR rounds that employed slightly modified ARM-PCR. Use of TRBV1-TRBV30 forward primers with a C-beta reverse primer characterized the first two PCR rounds, which lasted approximately 11 cycles each. TCRdb re-called the multiplex PCR reads through MiXCR, storing one row per CDR3 protein. The table records 60,000 or so distinct CDR3 sequences, about two thirds of them present only once. Co-extracting RNA and DNA was done with roughly 18-32 mg of unsorted bulk tissue as input. The sampling covered five separate regions of each tumor.

This TCR was recovered from a man in his forties with primary liver carcinoma and hepatitis B virus infection. The rearrangement links TRBV6-5 to TRBJ2-6; D is perhaps TRBD2 (6 bases). Source material: liver tumor tissue from sampling region 2. Stated subset: tumor region T2, inferior pole. The CDR3 loop is CASSSVAGTNVLTF. As DNA, the CDR3 is TGTGCCAGCAGTTCCGTCGCGGGGACCAACGTTCTGACTTTC.